Detailed here is one T cell receptor (beta chain). J lost 4 bases, V lost 4 bases, and 3 bases had no gene match. Germline V gene lookup returns CDR1 LGHNA and CDR2 YSLEER. The CDR3 extends over 14 amino acids. Method: immunoSEQ multiplex PCR; TCRdb's copy keeps in-frame clones and lacks some. The sample holds some 64,000 clones; about 94% are singletons and the top ten take 2.5% to 3%. This sample is part of a study of T cells after posttransplantation cyclophosphamide. The chain uses TRBV4-3 and TRBJ2-3, with TRBD1 matching 9 bases. The sample was PBMCs. The receptor was derived from a woman aged 25 to 39 in good health and a related stem cell transplant donor. The CDR3 nucleotides read TGCGCCAGCAGCCCGGGACAGGGCTCAGATACGCAGTATTTT. It is translated as CASSPGQGSDTQYF.